This TCR beta chain was documented in a study of beta chain features in type 1 diabetes. The CDR3 consists of 15 residues. Trimming removed 4 bases from V and 0 bases from J; junction bases left unmatched: 3. CDR1 is SEHNR and CDR2 is FQNEAQ in the germline V gene (reference sequence). Sequencing targeted expressed TCRB transcripts, as all isolated RNA had been reverse transcribed. Repertoires were generated with immunoSEQ multiplex PCR, while TCRdb's copy carries only in-frame clones and drops some. The profile covers fewer than 65,000 clones, with roughly three fifths appearing a single time and roughly 2.2% taken by the ten largest.

The genes are TRBV7-9 and TRBJ2-1, with 7 bases matching TRBD2. The origin of this receptor is a woman in her late teens or twenties in good health. Material for sequencing was Tregs from blood. CDR3 region: CASSSRTSSYNEQFF. DNA for the CDR3: TGTGCCAGCAGCTCACGGACTAGCTCCTACAATGAGCAGTTCTTC.